Presented here are 32 T cell receptor beta chains from one specimen sequenced in a study of T cells in Graves' hyperthyroidism and ophthalmopathy (dated by TCRdb to about 2019). Libraries were constructed by multiplex PCR. Sequencer: Illumina HiSeq 2000. The TCR beta CDR3 regions were amplified from RNA transcripts. The TCR CDR3 was subjected to a first round of RT-PCR using the HTBI primer set and the Qiagen OneStep RT-PCR kit. TCRdb trimmed public reads at Q25 via fastp, called clones via MiXCR and kept in-frame beta chains. Each entry merges the rows of one CDR3 protein and shows their most common DNA and genes. The table for this sample lists approximately 200,000 distinct CDR3 sequences; approximately 20% of them were counted only once. The ten top clones hold 35% to 50% of the sample. The sample was blood. Receptors originate from a middle-aged man with Graves' hyperthyroidism.

This clonotype was detected many times. This chain uses TRBV7-2 with TRBJ2-7; D is unresolved. The CDR3 runs to 11 residues. Trimming left V 5 bases short and J 2 bases short, with 4 bases between. CDR1 is SGHTA, CDR2 FQGNSA, per germline. Here the CDR3 DNA reads TGTGCCAGCAGCCGTACCTACGAGCAGTACTTC. This encodes CASSRTYEQYF.

The table lists this clonotype with many counts. The V call is TRBV18, the J call TRBJ1-3, with a possible D match to TRBD1 (6 bases). The CDR3 runs 15 residues. V was cut by 3 bases and J by 0 bases, with 9 bases left in between. CDR1 and CDR2 (germline): KGHSH, LQKENI. In DNA form, the CDR3 reads TGTGCCAGCTCACCTTTACAGGGCTCTGGAAACACCATATATTTT. This codes for CASSPLQGSGNTIYF.

Many counts were recorded for this clonotype. The chain couples TRBV7-8 to TRBJ2-2, with 11 bases that match TRBD1. Germline values: CDR1 SGHVS, CDR2 FQNEAQ. V was clipped by 5 bases and J by 6 bases; unmatched bases: 5. CDR3 length: 15 amino acids. The CDR3 DNA reads TGTGCCAGCAGCCCCAGGACAGGGGGCCCCGGGGAGCTGTTTTTT. Its translation: CASSPRTGGPGELFF.

The J gene is TRBJ1-6, the V gene TRBV19; a possible D gene is TRBD1 (5 bases). Germline V gives CDR1 LNHDA, CDR2 SQIVND (reference sequence). This CDR3 contains 13 residues. Trimming took off 5 bases at V and 7 bases at J, with 9 bases between the two ends. CDR3 residues: CASSAWGNSPLHF. Here the CDR3 DNA reads TGTGCCAGTAGTGCCTGGGGCAATTCACCCCTCCACTTT.

Ten or more counts support this clonotype. The chain couples TRBV30 to TRBJ1-6, with D maybe TRBD1 (5 bases). CDR1 is GTSNPN, CDR2 SVGIG, per germline (reference sequence). The CDR3 sequence is 11 residues long. The ends were cut back, 7 bases at V and 11 bases at J, with 12 bases in the middle. The CDR3 reads CASPTGPPLHF. The CDR3 DNA sequence: TGTGCCTCCCCGACGGGGCCACCCCTCCACTTT.

In this sample, this clonotype turned up many times. This sequence joins TRBV3-1 and TRBJ2-3; 8 bases agree with TRBD1. CDR3 size: 15 residues. The ends lost 4 bases at V and 2 bases at J; junction bases unmatched: 5. The V gene's germline CDR1 is LGHDT and CDR2 YNNKEL (reference sequence). The CDR3 is CASSLRQGHTDTQYF. The CDR3 coding sequence is TGTGCCAGCAGCCTCCGACAGGGGCACACAGATACGCAGTATTTT.

The CDR3 region is CASSNPDRGAPGEQYF. The CDR3 DNA reads as TGTGCCAGCAGCAATCCTGACAGGGGTGCTCCAGGGGAGCAGTATTTT. The chain combines TRBV7-9 with TRBJ2-3; 8 positions match TRBD1. The CDR3 is 16 residues long. Germline V gene data show CDR1 as SEHNR and CDR2 as FQNEAQ (reference sequence). Trimming at V came to 5 bases and at J to 11 bases, leaving 18 bases not matched to a gene.

This chain joins TRBV6-1 and TRBJ1-3, with a possible D match to TRBD1 (6 bases). The CDR3 is made up of 15 amino acids. Germline V gene sequence: CDR1 MNHNS, CDR2 SASEGT. Trimming removed 4 bases from V and 0 bases from J, with 10 bases in between. The CDR3 nucleotides are TGTGCCAGCAGTGGTCGACAGGTCTCTGGAAACACCATATATTTT. Its protein is CASSGRQVSGNTIYF.

This clonotype was observed many times. V gene TRBV20-1 combines with J gene TRBJ2-1; TRBD1 matches 8 bases. CDR1 DFQATT and CDR2 SNEGSKA come from the germline V gene (reference sequence). CDR3 length: 15 residues. Trimming removed 6 bases from V and 4 bases from J; junction bases left unmatched: 11. The CDR3 DNA follows: TGCAGTGCACGGGTCCGGGACAGGAGTTACAATGAGCAGTTCTTC. This encodes CSARVRDRSYNEQFF.

With respect to this clonotype: Just one base apart from a much larger clone, this may be a read error. This chain uses TRBV12-3 or TRBV12-4 with TRBJ1-5, with D uncertain. The CDR3 is 13 residues long. Trimming removed 5 bases from V and 7 bases from J, with 12 bases in between. CDR3 sequence reads: CASSLSQQQPQHF. The CDR3 region has the DNA TGTGCCAGCAGTCTCTCACAGCAGCAGCCCCAGCATTTT.

This clonotype was found many times. The chain uses TRBV5-1 and TRBJ2-3, with D possibly matching TRBD2 (6 bases). Per germline, CDR1 SGHRS and CDR2 YFSETQ. V gave up 1 base and J gave up 0 bases, with 12 bases separating them. CDR3 length: 16 amino acids. The CDR3 loop reads CASSLNGAGSTDTQYF. CDR3 bases: TGCGCCAGCAGCTTGAATGGGGCGGGGAGCACAGATACGCAGTATTTT. The entire variable domain, with the rest obtained from reference TRBV5-1 and TRBJ2-3, is as follows: KAGVTQTPRYLIKTRGQQVTLSCSPISGHRSVSWYQQTPGQGLQFLFEYFSETQRNKGNFPGRFSGRQFSNSRSEMNVSTLELGDSALYLCASSLNGAGSTDTQYFGPGTRLTVL.

This clonotype was counted only a few times. The rearrangement joins TRBV4-2 to TRBJ2-1; TRBD2 matches at 7 bases. Losses at the gene ends were 4 bases for V and 5 bases for J; bases not matched to a gene: 11. CDR3 length: 16 residues. The germline V gene encodes CDR1 LGHNA and CDR2 YNFKEQ. The CDR3 loop reads CASSPGGTRRDNEQFF. CDR3 nucleotide sequence: TGTGCCAGCAGCCCGGGGGGTACGAGGAGAGACAATGAGCAGTTCTTC.

This clonotype has a count of ten or more. The chain joins TRBV5-1 to TRBJ2-1; 11 bases agree with TRBD2. V was pared by 2 bases and J by 7 bases, with 8 bases of the junction left unmatched. CDR3 length: 16 amino acids. Germline V gene data show CDR1 as SGHRS and CDR2 as YFSETQ. CDR3 sequence: CASSLILAGGGNEQFF. CDR3 bases: TGCGCCAGCAGCTTAATCCTAGCGGGGGGTGGTAATGAGCAGTTCTTC.

V usage is TRBV6-1 and J usage is TRBJ2-5; a weak D match, TRBD2 (6 bases). V was trimmed by 8 bases and J by 3 bases, leaving 10 bases between them. The germline V gene encodes CDR1 MNHNS and CDR2 SASEGT. This CDR3 is built from 12 residues. The CDR3 reads CASLEGKETQYF. CDR3 DNA: TGTGCCAGCCTGGAGGGGAAAGAGACCCAGTACTTC.

Regarding this clonotype: Sequence at one end of the junction differs from germline and may be a read error. The chain combines TRBV6-9 with TRBJ2-5; TRBD2 might be the D (7 bases). From germline, CDR1 is MNHGY and CDR2 SVAAGI. The CDR3 contains 15 residues. Written as DNA, the CDR3 is TGTGCCAGCAGTTACCCAGCAGGGGCGGGAGAGACCCAGTGCTTC. Translating it yields CASSYPAGAGETQCF.

This clonotype was seen a handful of times. The V gene is TRBV28, the J gene TRBJ1-3; a weak D match, TRBD1 (6 bases). The CDR3 length is 15 residues. Trimming removed 6 bases at V and 5 bases at J, with 17 bases between. CDR1 MDHEN and CDR2 SYDVKM come from the germline V gene. DNA of the CDR3: TGTGCCAGCAGCTCCGGTGGGGGCGGACGAAACACCATATATTTT. Its protein product is CASSSGGGGRNTIYF.

This clonotype was seen a single time. DNA for the CDR3: TGTGCCAGCAGCTCGAGGCGAGAGGGGGAGACCCAGTACTTC. Its translation: CASSSRREGETQYF. The rearrangement uses TRBV13 and TRBJ2-5; D tentatively reads TRBD1 or TRBD2 (5 bases each). CDR1 is PRHDT and CDR2 is FYEKMQ in the germline V gene (reference sequence). V was shortened by 4 bases and J by 5 bases, with 14 bases between the two germline ends. The CDR3 extends over 14 amino acids.

CDR3 region: CASSSQGRGEKLFF. In nucleotides, the CDR3 is TGCGCCAGCAGCTCTCAGGGTAGGGGTGAAAAACTGTTTTTT. The chain links TRBV5-1 to TRBJ1-4; tentatively, D is TRBD1 (5 bases). V was cut by 3 bases and J by 7 bases, with 13 bases left in between. Germline CDR1 is SGHRS and CDR2 is YFSETQ. The CDR3 extends over 14 amino acids.

In this sample, this clonotype turned up a few times. The J gene is TRBJ1-1, the V gene TRBV18, with TRBD1 identical over 9 bases. CDR1 KGHSH and CDR2 LQKENI come from the germline V gene. Germline trimming cut 5 bases from V and 1 base from J; bases unmatched to any gene: 5. The CDR3 runs to 15 residues. In DNA, the CDR3 is TGTGCCAGCTCATTCGGACAGGGGACGAACACTGAAGCTTTCTTT. Translation: CASSFGQGTNTEAFF.

There are many counts of this clonotype. The gene calls are TRBV7-2 and TRBJ2-3; D is undetermined. Germline V gene data show CDR1 as SGHTA and CDR2 as FQGNSA. There are 14 residues in the CDR3. Trimming shortened V by 0 bases and J by 6 bases, and 10 bases separated the two germline ends. In nucleotides, the CDR3 is TGTGCCAGCAGCTTAGCAGGTCCCGGGGATACGCAGTATTTT. It yields the protein CASSLAGPGDTQYF.

This chain uses TRBV20-1 with TRBJ1-1, with D tentatively TRBD1 (5 bases). Germline V gene lookup returns CDR1 DFQATT and CDR2 SNEGSKA (reference sequence). CDR3 length equals 12 residues. Between the trimmed V and J ends, which lost 1 base and 6 bases, there was a span of 9 bases. The CDR3 here is CSARAQGPEAFF. The CDR3 DNA follows: TGCAGTGCTAGAGCTCAGGGCCCTGAAGCTTTCTTT.

About this clonotype: Since no conserved phenylalanine or tryptophan closes the CDR3, a read error is the likely cause. The V gene is TRBV5-4, the J gene TRBJ1-2; no definite D call. The CDR3 sequence is 13 residues long. Trimming took 4 bases from V and 2 from J, leaving 9 bases between them. In germline, CDR1 is SGHNT, CDR2 YYREEE (reference sequence). The DNA of the CDR3 is TGTGCCAGCAGCATGGACGGGAACTATGGCTACACCTCC. It yields the protein CASSMDGNYGYTS.

The V gene is TRBV5-5, the J gene TRBJ2-1, with TRBD2 matching 8 bases. Germline lookup yields CDR1 SGHKS and CDR2 YYEKEE (reference sequence). The CDR3 is 15 residues long. V shed 4 bases and J 6 bases; nucleotides not matched to a gene: 9. The CDR3 is CASSQNGGACNEQFF. CDR3 sequence (DNA): TGTGCCAGCAGCCAAAACGGGGGGGCCTGCAATGAGCAGTTCTTC.

This chain uses TRBV29-1 with TRBJ2-2; perhaps TRBD2 as D (5 bases). The CDR3 extends over 13 amino acids. V was trimmed by 5 bases and J by 4 bases, leaving 11 bases between them. The germline CDR1 and CDR2 sequences are SQVTM and ANQGSEA. CDR3 DNA: TGCAGCGTTTCAGAGCGGATCACCGGGGAGCTGTTTTTT. It is translated as CSVSERITGELFF.

This clonotype appeared a single time. The chain employs TRBV29-1 and TRBJ1-2; 10 nucleotides agree with TRBD1. CDR3 length equals 14 residues. From germline, CDR1 is SQVTM and CDR2 ANQGSEA. V shed 5 bases, J shed 0 bases, and the junction held 3 bases outside the gene matches. DNA for the CDR3: TGCAGCGTTCGGGGGACAGGGGCTAACTATGGCTACACCTTC. This translates into CSVRGTGANYGYTF.

This clonotype was counted once. The chain employs TRBV7-3 and TRBJ2-2; D is unresolved. V was trimmed by 4 bases and J by 8 bases, leaving 8 bases between them. CDR1 is SGHTA, CDR2 FQGTGA, per germline. This CDR3 contains 12 residues. The CDR3, as DNA: TGTGCCAGCAGCTCGCTAGGGGGGGAGCTGTTTTTT. Translation gives CASSSLGGELFF.

This clonotype showed up many times. Written as DNA, the CDR3 is TGTGCCAGCAGCCAAGAAGGGCAGGAGTTACGGTGGCCCCTCCACTTT. This translates into CASSQEGQELRWPLHF. The V gene is TRBV3-1, the J gene TRBJ1-6, with D unresolved. The V and J ends lost 0 bases and 13 bases respectively, with 19 bases between them. CDR3 length equals 16 residues. Germline CDR1 and CDR2: LGHDT and YNNKEL (reference sequence).

This clonotype was seen ten or more times. The chain recombines TRBV19 with TRBJ2-2, with TRBD1 identical over 7 bases. The CDR3 is made up of 17 amino acids. CDR1 and CDR2 (germline): LNHDA, SQIVND (reference sequence). The V gene end was trimmed by 6 bases and the J gene end by 2 bases; junction bases not matched to a gene: 12. CDR3 residues: CASRPTPGQTNTGELFF. The CDR3 DNA follows: TGTGCCAGTAGGCCAACTCCGGGACAGACTAACACCGGGGAGCTGTTTTTT.

Ten or more counts support this clonotype. V gene TRBV2 combines with J gene TRBJ2-7, with D possibly being TRBD1 (6 bases). V was trimmed by 6 bases and J by 7 bases, leaving 13 bases between them. This CDR3 contains 12 residues. Looked up from germline, CDR1 is SNHLY and CDR2 is FYNNEI. CDR3 DNA: TGTGCCAGCAGAACGCAGGGGAATGAGCAGTACTTC. The encoded protein is CASRTQGNEQYF.

This clonotype was counted ten times or more. The CDR3 loop reads CASRAIGTGAFSNQPQHF. CDR3 nucleotides: TGTGCCAGCAGAGCAATAGGGACAGGGGCCTTCAGCAATCAGCCCCAGCATTTT. The chain joins TRBV6-2 or TRBV6-3 to TRBJ1-5, with 10 bases aligning to TRBD1. V shed 6 bases and J 1 base; nucleotides not matched to a gene: 12. The CDR3 is 18 residues long. CDR1 and CDR2 (germline): MNHEY, SVGEGT.

Comment on this clonotype: A much more abundant neighbour one base away suggests this may be a read error. The V call is TRBV5-1, the J call TRBJ2-5; tentatively, D is TRBD1 (6 bases). The closer fit of TRBJ2-1 to the DNA end suggests the J call may be wrong. This CDR3 is built from 17 residues. CDR1 and CDR2 (germline): SGHRS, YFSETQ. The CDR3 reads CASRLGQLQYSTETQFF. CDR3 bases: TGCGCCAGCAGACTTGGACAGCTCCAGTATAGTACGGAGACCCAGTTCTTC.

This chain links TRBV7-2 with TRBJ1-4; D uncertain. The V end lost 5 bases, the J end lost 5 bases, and 12 bases lay between the germline ends. The CDR3 totals 14 residues. The germline V gene encodes CDR1 SGHTA and CDR2 FQGNSA. Here the CDR3 DNA reads TGTGCCAGCAGCCCGGAGGGAAGAAATGAAAAACTGTTTTTT. Residues: CASSPEGRNEKLFF.